The 24 T cell receptor beta chains reported below all come from one sample, sequenced in a study of cytomegalovirus exposure and HLA in healthy donors. PCR was performed using 60 Vbeta and 13 Jbeta primers. TCRdb keeps only in-frame clones here, not all; method: immunoSEQ multiplex PCR. The table has about 78,000 clones, 72% seen once; the top ten hold around 10%. The sequencing sample was made of PBMCs. The receptors derive from a woman aged 40 to 50 in good health and CMV-seropositive.

V usage is TRBV5-1 and J usage is TRBJ2-5; D is uncertain. From germline, CDR1 is SGHRS and CDR2 YFSETQ. The ends were cut back, 0 bases at V and 4 bases at J, with 4 bases in the middle. This CDR3 is built from 12 residues. CDR3 in amino acids: CASSLASETQYF. The CDR3 bases are TGCGCCAGCAGCTTGGCTTCAGAGACCCAGTACTTC.

This rearrangement joins TRBV4-2 to TRBJ2-5; 7 nucleotides match TRBD1. V gave up 3 bases and J gave up 13 bases; unmatched junction bases: 8. The germline CDR1 and CDR2 sequences are LGHNA and YNFKEQ. The CDR3 consists of 12 residues. The CDR3 bases are TGTGCCAGCAGCCATACAGGGGATCGCCCGTACTTC. Translation gives CASSHTGDRPYF.

This clone occurred once. The genes are TRBV27 and TRBJ2-3; 12 bases agree with TRBD1. Germline V CDR1 and CDR2: MNHEY, SMNVEV (reference sequence). This CDR3 has 16 amino acids. J was trimmed by 6 bases and V by 6 bases; bases with no gene match: 10. The DNA for the CDR3 is TGTGCCAGCAGACCGGGGGACAGGGGGCTCTCCGATACGCAGTATTTT. Translated, it gives CASRPGDRGLSDTQYF.

This chain connects TRBV5-1 to TRBJ2-1; 9 nucleotides agree with TRBD1. This CDR3 region has 15 residues. Per germline, CDR1 SGHRS and CDR2 YFSETQ. J was trimmed by 4 bases and V by 3 bases; bases with no gene match: 5. Here the CDR3 reads CASSSLGQGYNEQFF. The CDR3 region has the DNA TGCGCCAGCAGCTCCCTTGGACAGGGGTACAATGAGCAGTTCTTC.

A note on this clone: One end of the junction is discordant with germline, which a read error may explain. This chain joins TRBV30 and TRBJ1-2, with TRBD1 matching over 9 bases. This CDR3 has 18 amino acids. Germline V gives CDR1 GTSNPN, CDR2 SVGIG (reference sequence). This CDR3 is CALDRYVTGTGPSYGYPF. The DNA of the CDR3 is TGTGCCCTGGATCGTTACGTGACCGGGACAGGGCCGTCCTATGGCTACCCCTTC.

V gene TRBV7-2 combines with J gene TRBJ2-5; TRBD1 is a possible D gene (5 bases). The CDR3 sequence is 13 residues long. The ends were cut back, 4 bases at V and 4 bases at J, with 10 bases in the middle. Per the germline V gene, CDR1 is SGHTA and CDR2 is FQGNSA. Written as DNA, the CDR3 is TGTGCCAGCAGCTCCTACAGGTTAGAGACCCAGTACTTC. Translation: CASSSYRLETQYF.

The chain carries TRBV5-1 and TRBJ2-7, with 10 bases lining up with TRBD2. Germline V gives CDR1 SGHRS, CDR2 YFSETQ. The J segment lost 5 bases and the V segment lost 0 bases, leaving 2 bases of the junction unmatched. The length of the CDR3 is 14 residues. DNA for the CDR3: TGCGCCAGCAGCTTGGCTAGCGGGGGCAACGAGCAGTACTTC. This translates into CASSLASGGNEQYF.

The chain recombines TRBV6-1 with TRBJ1-5; 9 bases are shared with TRBD1. From germline, CDR1 is MNHNS and CDR2 SASEGT. V shed 8 bases and J 7 bases; nucleotides not matched to a gene: 6. This CDR3 is 13 amino acids long. DNA for the CDR3: TGTGCCAGCTTAAGACAGGGGGGCCAGCCCCAGCATTTT. It translates to CASLRQGGQPQHF.

The chain carries TRBV27 and TRBJ2-3, with 8 bases identical to TRBD2. The CDR3 spans 13 residues. The trim removed 5 bases at V and 6 bases at J, leaving 4 bases unmatched. The germline gives CDR1 MNHEY, CDR2 SMNVEV (reference sequence). The CDR3 region has the DNA TGTGCCAGCAGTGGTAGCGGGACTGATACGCAGTATTTT. Amino acids: CASSGSGTDTQYF.

This clone was counted between two and nine times. The chain recombines TRBV2 with TRBJ1-2; 8 bases fit TRBD1. This CDR3 is built from 13 residues. V shed 7 bases, J shed 7 bases, and the junction held 8 bases outside the gene matches. Germline assignment: CDR1 SNHLY and CDR2 FYNNEI. The CDR3 DNA reads as TGTGCCAGCATGGACAGGGCCTTTGGTGGCTACACCTTC. Encoded protein: CASMDRAFGGYTF.

J is TRBJ2-7 and V is TRBV30; tentative D call: TRBD1 (6 bases). Between the trimmed V and J ends, which lost 0 bases and 7 bases, there was a span of 19 bases. The germline gives CDR1 GTSNPN, CDR2 SVGIG (reference sequence). The CDR3 is 15 residues long. The CDR3 coding sequence is TGTGCCTGGAGTGTAGGCGTCAGTCAGGGGCAGGAGCAGTACTTC. Residues: CAWSVGVSQGQEQYF.

The CDR3 DNA is TGTGCCAGCAGTGTCAGGGGCAATCAGCCCCAGCATTTT. It codes for CASSVRGNQPQHF. The rearrangement uses TRBV6-5 and TRBJ1-5; a possible D gene is TRBD1 (5 bases). There are 13 residues in the CDR3. Trimming removed 5 bases at V and 2 bases at J, with 7 bases between. Germline CDR1 and CDR2: MNHEY and SVGAGI.

The CDR3 region has the DNA TGTGCCAGCAGAGCGGATAGGGATGAGCAGTTCTTC. Amino acid sequence: CASRADRDEQFF. This chain uses TRBV27 with TRBJ2-1; possible D gene TRBD2, 5 bases. The CDR3 has 12 amino acids. In germline, CDR1 is MNHEY, CDR2 SMNVEV (reference sequence). Between the trimmed V and J ends, which lost 6 bases and 8 bases, there was a span of 11 bases.

The V call is TRBV28, the J call TRBJ1-5; no clear D gene. Germline V lookup: CDR1 MDHEN, CDR2 SYDVKM. The V end was cut by 3 bases, the J end by 1 base, with 13 bases between. The CDR3 consists of 16 residues. CDR3 nucleotides: TGTGCCAGCAGTTTCTTGAGTCGACTAAGCAATCAGCCCCAGCATTTT. Its translation: CASSFLSRLSNQPQHF. Full variable domain (remainder filled in from reference TRBV28 and TRBJ1-5): DVKVTQSSRYLVKRTGEKVFLECVQDMDHENMFWYRQDPGLGLRLIYFSYDVKMKEKGDIPEGYSVSREKKERFSLILESASTNQTSMYLCASSFLSRLSNQPQHFGDGTRLSIL.

This clone has just one count. This chain joins TRBV16 and TRBJ2-6; D call uncertain. CDR1 is KGHSY, CDR2 FQNENV, per germline. Between the trimmed V and J ends, which lost 0 bases and 0 bases, there was a span of 3 bases. CDR3 length equals 15 residues. The CDR3 region is CASSQSRSGANVLTF. The CDR3 nucleotides read TGTGCCAGCAGCCAATCCCGCTCTGGGGCCAACGTCCTGACTTTC.

This clone was recorded only once. CDR3 DNA sequence: TGTGCGGTGGGGACTAGCTCCTACGAGCAGTACTTC. Translating it yields CAVGTSSYEQYF. J is TRBJ2-7 and V is TRBV30; 8 bases line up with TRBD2. The CDR3 consists of 12 residues. Looked up from germline, CDR1 is GTSNPN and CDR2 is SVGIG (reference sequence).

J is TRBJ1-5 and V is TRBV10-2; D is perhaps TRBD1 (5 bases). The CDR3 is 14 amino acids. Germline assignment: CDR1 WSHSY and CDR2 SAAADI. Trimming took 8 bases from V and 2 from J, leaving 13 bases between them. CDR3 sequence reads: CASGNSGRNQPQHF. The CDR3 DNA reads as TGCGCCAGCGGGAATTCAGGGCGCAATCAGCCCCAGCATTTT.

The V and J genes are TRBV7-9 and TRBJ1-1; D unresolved. The V and J ends lost 3 bases and 5 bases respectively, with 7 bases between them. The CDR3 totals 12 residues. The germline CDR1 and CDR2 sequences are SEHNR and FQNEAQ (reference sequence). The CDR3 region is CASSFEGTEAFF. CDR3 coding DNA: TGTGCCAGCAGCTTTGAGGGAACTGAAGCTTTCTTT.

CDR3: CASSWGQMNTEAFF. Here the CDR3 DNA reads TGTGCCAGCAGCTGGGGACAGATGAACACTGAAGCTTTCTTT. The V and J genes are TRBV7-8 and TRBJ1-1, with 7 bases aligning to TRBD1. Germline V gene sequence: CDR1 SGHVS, CDR2 FQNEAQ. V lost 4 bases and J lost 0; bases outside the gene matches: 2. This CDR3 comprises 14 residues. Using reference TRBV7-8 and TRBJ1-1 for the parts outside the CDR3, the full variable domain is GAGVSQSPRYKVAKRGQDVALRCDPISGHVSLFWYQQALGQGPEFLTYFQNEAQLDKSGLPSDRFFAERPEGSVSTLKIQRTQQEDSAVYLCASSWGQMNTEAFFGQGTRLTVV.

The gene calls are TRBV7-2 and TRBJ2-3; TRBD2 matches at 12 bases. V lost 2 bases to trimming and J lost 2 bases; unmatched junction nucleotides: 5. Germline values: CDR1 SGHTA, CDR2 FQGNSA. This CDR3 is 17 amino acids long. This CDR3 is CASSLTGLAGNTDTQYF. The CDR3 nucleotides are TGTGCCAGCAGCTTAACAGGACTAGCGGGGAACACAGATACGCAGTATTTT.

The chain employs TRBV7-6 and TRBJ2-1, with TRBD1 identical over 10 bases. The CDR3 runs to 17 residues. The ends lost 4 bases at V and 4 bases at J; junction bases unmatched: 10. The germline V gene encodes CDR1 SGHVS and CDR2 FNYEAQ. CDR3 in amino acids: CASSSQSGTGVYNEQFF. CDR3 DNA: TGTGCCAGCAGCTCACAGTCCGGGACAGGGGTTTACAATGAGCAGTTCTTC.

The rearrangement links TRBV25-1 to TRBJ1-1; D perhaps matches TRBD1 (5 bases). Per the germline V gene, CDR1 is MGHDK and CDR2 is SYGVNS. Trimming stripped 4 bases from V and 1 base from J, with 13 bases between. The CDR3 loop spans 15 amino acids. As DNA, the CDR3 is TGTGCCAGCAGTGTCGGGGGGGATACGAACACTGAAGCTTTCTTT. Amino acids: CASSVGGDTNTEAFF. The full variable domain, with the rest looked up from reference TRBV25-1 and TRBJ1-1, is EADIYQTPRYLVIGTGKKITLECSQTMGHDKMYWYQQDPGMELHLIHYSYGVNSTEKGDLSSESTVSRIRTEHFPLTLESARPSHTSQYLCASSVGGDTNTEAFFGQGTRLTVV.

Worth noting for this clone: This CDR3 is also generated by other DNA sequences in the sample. V usage is TRBV29-1 and J usage is TRBJ2-3; possible D gene TRBD1, 5 bases. The CDR3 sequence is 13 residues long. From germline, CDR1 is SQVTM and CDR2 ANQGSEA. Trimming left V 5 bases short and J 2 bases short, with 11 bases between. The CDR3 loop is CSVSGFSTDTQYF. The CDR3 bases are TGCAGCGTTTCAGGGTTTTCCACAGATACGCAGTATTTT.

The rearrangement uses TRBV5-3 and TRBJ1-1; possible D gene TRBD1, 6 bases. TRBV5-3 is sorted into the ORF group, with uncertain function. Deletions cut 4 bases from V and 2 bases from J, with 15 bases between. CDR3 length: 15 residues. CDR3 region: CARSKAGAKNTEAFF. The CDR3 region has the DNA TGTGCCAGAAGCAAGGCAGGGGCAAAAAACACTGAAGCTTTCTTT.